This T cell receptor beta chain comes out of a study of identical twins. This clonotype has a handful of counts. Antigen: not known. The CDR3 loop spans 16 amino acids. V dropped 6 bases and J dropped 2; count of bases not matched to a gene: 9. Germline assignment: CDR1 MNHNS and CDR2 SASEGT. TCRdb analysed the 5' RACE reads with MiXCR anew, one entry per CDR3 protein. The repertoire holds approximately 250,000 distinct CDR3 sequences, with 6.5% to 8% as singletons. Whole-study findings and limits: Within beta out-of-frame sequences, the excess sharing observed between twins was weaker.

These records were also assigned to another study, of T cells expressing NK-cell markers. From that second work: About 1.0-8% of CD8+ T cells in about 6 donors belonged to dominant NKG2C+ clonotypes.

Sequencing was done on a sample of CD8+ T cells sorted from blood. This TCR came from a woman aged 18 to 35 in good health. The chain links TRBV6-1 to TRBJ2-5; 10 bases agree with TRBD2. In nucleotides, the CDR3 is TGTGCCAGCAGCCCTGAGGCTAGCGGGAGTCAAGAGACCCAGTACTTC. Residues: CASSPEASGSQETQYF.